This T cell receptor beta chain is from a study of vaccination effects on CD4 cells after COVID-19. As for the study in general: The ViraFEST assay expanded antigen-specific CD4+ T cells with viral peptide pools before sequencing. Relative to the second dose, post-vaccine samples were obtained a median of 72 days later.

Culturing for around 10 days preceded CD4+ T cell isolation. By PCR, the person was confirmed to have had SARS-CoV-2 infection between March and December 2020. Participants received two doses of either the BNT162b2 or mRNA-1273 vaccine. A word on this clone: Its antigen remains unknown.

The CDR3 spans 16 residues. Losses at the gene ends were 0 bases for V and 7 bases for J; bases not matched to a gene: 12. Germline values: CDR1 SEHNR, CDR2 FQNEAQ (reference sequence). Produced via immunoSEQ multiplex PCR; TCRdb's table is partial and in-frame only. Here the sample spans around 53,000 clones, about 76% being singletons. The rearrangement links TRBV7-9 to TRBJ2-7, with TRBD1 matching 7 bases. This TCR was sampled from a human donor who had a prior SARS-CoV-2 infection. This specimen was CD4+ T cells from PBMCs cultured without peptide, taken after COVID-19 vaccination. Here the CDR3 reads CASSLAGGEGWWEQYF. CDR3 nucleotides: TGTGCCAGCAGCTTAGCAGGGGGCGAGGGGTGGTGGGAGCAGTACTTC.